These 7 T cell receptor beta chains were sequenced from one sample in a study of long-term antiretroviral therapy in people with HIV. Samples were assayed with immunoSEQ v3.0 at survey level. Produced via immunoSEQ multiplex PCR; TCRdb's table is partial and in-frame only. The sample comprises some 28,000 clones, nearly 95% of which are singletons, and less than 10% rests with the top ten. The specimen was unsorted PBMCs, collected around 6 years after starting antiretroviral therapy. These receptors were taken from a man aged 25 to 45 with HIV.

V and J are TRBV7-3 and TRBJ2-7; perhaps TRBD2 as D (6 bases). The V gene lost 4 bases and the J gene lost 3 bases, with 10 bases spanning the gap. Germline V gene lookup returns CDR1 SGHTA and CDR2 FQGTGA. CDR3 length: 13 residues. CDR3 protein: CASSSGVGYEQYF. The CDR3 DNA reads as TGTGCCAGCAGCTCGGGGGTGGGCTACGAGCAGTACTTC.

The chain is built from TRBV30 and TRBJ2-1; tentative D call: TRBD2 (6 bases). Trimming took 0 bases from V and 0 from J, leaving 9 bases between them. Per germline, CDR1 GTSNPN and CDR2 SVGIG (reference sequence). The CDR3 length is 15 residues. CDR3 coding DNA: TGTGCCTGGAGTGTTGATAGCGGCTCCTACAATGAGCAGTTCTTC. This gives the protein CAWSVDSGSYNEQFF. The complete variable domain, with remaining parts taken from reference TRBV30 and TRBJ2-1, reads SQTIHQWPATLVQPVGSPLSLECTVEGTSNPNLYWYRQAAGRGLQLLFYSVGIGQISSEVPQNLSASRPQDRQFILSSKKLLLSDSGFYLCAWSVDSGSYNEQFFGPGTRLTVL.

V is TRBV5-4 and J is TRBJ2-1; D gene unclear. This CDR3 is 14 amino acids long. V was trimmed by 2 bases and J by 2 bases, leaving 8 bases between them. From germline, CDR1 is SGHNT and CDR2 YYREEE (reference sequence). CDR3 in amino acids: CASSLGQTYNEQFF. CDR3 sequence (DNA): TGTGCCAGCAGCTTAGGGCAGACCTACAATGAGCAGTTCTTC.

The genes are TRBV13 and TRBJ1-1, with TRBD1 matching 7 bases. CDR1 is PRHDT, CDR2 FYEKMQ, per germline (reference sequence). CDR3 length equals 15 residues. The junction had 2 bases not matched to a gene; V was cut back by 0 bases and J by 1 base. CDR3 coding DNA: TGTGCCAGCAGCTTAGGGGACAGGAGGAACACTGAAGCTTTCTTT. Protein sequence: CASSLGDRRNTEAFF. The full variable domain, in which reference TRBV13 and TRBJ1-1 provide the parts outside the CDR3, is AAGVIQSPRHLIKEKRETATLKCYPIPRHDTVYWYQQGPGQDPQFLISFYEKMQSDKGSIPDRFSAQQFSDYHSELNMSSLELGDSALYFCASSLGDRRNTEAFFGQGTRLTVV.

In the case of this clone: A junction end diverges from the germline sequence, so it may reflect a read error. CDR3 coding DNA: TGCGCCAGCAGCCAGGACGGGAGCGGGAAATTAGGTGAGCAGTTCTTC. Translation gives CASSQDGSGKLGEQFF. The genes are TRBV5-4 and TRBJ2-1; TRBD2 matches 7 bases. In germline, CDR1 is SGHNT, CDR2 YYREEE (reference sequence). CDR3 length: 16 residues.

The chain uses TRBV4-2 and TRBJ1-3; D is unclear. This CDR3 has 15 amino acids. Trimming left V 0 bases short and J 0 bases short, with 6 bases between. In germline, CDR1 is LGHNA, CDR2 YNFKEQ. The DNA for the CDR3 is TGTGCCAGCAGCCAAGAGCGGAGCTCTGGAAACACCATATATTTT. Translating it yields CASSQERSSGNTIYF.

The gene calls are TRBV6-5 and TRBJ1-2; possibly TRBD1 for D (6 bases). From germline, CDR1 is MNHEY and CDR2 SVGAGI. The CDR3 extends over 13 amino acids. Trimming removed 6 bases from V and 7 bases from J, with 15 bases in between. In DNA, the CDR3 is TGTGCCAGCAGCCACCCAGGGGCGGCTGGCTACACCTTC. This translates into CASSHPGAAGYTF.